These 2 T cell receptor beta chains originate from one sample sequenced in a study of T cell repertoires in ileal Crohn's disease. The assay was immunoSEQ multiplex PCR, and TCRdb's table has in-frame clones only and misses some. The sample records fewer than 7,500 clones, around 72% being singletons. Time point in this sample: proximal margin of the surgical specimen (macroscopically non-inflamed). The sequenced material came from ileal tissue. These receptors were taken from an adult with Crohn's disease.

In this sample, this clone turned up a few times. The V gene is TRBV5-1, the J gene TRBJ2-6; no clear D gene. The CDR3 totals 16 residues. Germline CDR1 reads SGHRS; CDR2 reads YFSETQ. Trimming took off 4 bases at V and 0 bases at J, with 11 bases between the two ends. CDR3 sequence reads: CASSPIGRSGANVLTF. The CDR3 DNA reads TGCGCCAGCAGCCCGATAGGTCGCTCTGGGGCCAACGTCCTGACTTTC.

The gene calls are TRBV11-2 and TRBJ1-3, with D hard to call. V lost 4 bases and J lost 0, with 16 bases in between. Germline CDR1 SGHAT, CDR2 FQNNGV. The CDR3 extends over 17 amino acids. CDR3 sequence (DNA): TGTGCCAGCAGCTCCCCCCTCGGACGAGGCTCTGGAAACACCATATATTTT. Translating it yields CASSSPLGRGSGNTIYF.